The sequence of this T cell receptor beta chain was determined in a study of T-cell reconstitution after alpha-beta-depleted transplantation in children. General study points: As was reported, about two months after transplant, alpha-beta T cells came from several hundred expanded graft clones. One year post-transplant, T-cell counts and diversity were largely derived from T cells produced anew.

Note on this clonotype: The antigen remains unidentified.

The CDR3 sequence is 15 residues long. CDR1 DFQATT and CDR2 SNEGSKA come from the germline V gene (reference sequence). Between the trimmed V and J ends, which lost 0 bases and 5 bases, there was a span of 14 bases. A TCRbeta library incorporating unique molecular identifiers was prepared. TCRdb independently ran MiXCR on the PCR reads; one entry per CDR3 protein. The sample includes hundreds of thousands of distinct CDR3 sequences, around 13% of them seen just once. The V and J genes are TRBV20-1 and TRBJ2-1, with D possibly TRBD2 on 5 matching bases. Sequencing was performed on PBMCs, mostly from graft donor cells, taken 360 days after TCRalphabeta/CD19-depleted stem cell transplant. This clonotype was sampled from a male patient between 5 and 17 years old who had a stem cell transplant for acute myeloid leukemia, so the T cells may come from the graft donor. Here the CDR3 reads CSARDYRGGHNEQFF. In nucleotides, the CDR3 is TGCAGTGCTAGAGATTACCGCGGAGGCCACAATGAGCAGTTCTTC.